Listed below are T cell receptor beta chains from one sample, sequenced in a study of blood T cell repertoires in COVID-19. TCRdb keeps only in-frame clones here, not all; method: immunoSEQ multiplex PCR. The sample records a few hundred thousand clones, 87% being singletons. The sequenced sample consisted of PBMCs or T cells enriched from blood (not recorded which). All receptors derive from a woman in her 50s who had recovered from COVID-19. Each CDR3 is given with its conserved first and last residue. The D gene is left open where the match is weak.

CDR3 length	J gene	V gene	D gene	CDR3 DNA	CDR3 protein
16	TRBJ1-2	TRBV11-2	TRBD1	TGTGCCAGCGGAGGGACAGAAACAAGGCGGGCTGGTGGCTACACCTTC	CASGGTETRRAGGYTF
14	TRBJ1-5	TRBV27	TRBD1	TGTGCCAGCCGGACAGGTAATAGCAATCAGCCCCAGCATTTT	CASRTGNSNQPQHF
14	TRBJ2-3	TRBV3-1/TRBV3-2	-	TGTGCCAGCAGCCAACGGCAGGGCACAGATACGCAGTATTTT	CASSQRQGTDTQYF
11	TRBJ2-3	TRBV12-5	-	TGTGCTAGTGGTTTCGGAGATACGCAGTATTTT	CASGFGDTQYF
15	TRBJ1-1	TRBV10-3	-	TGTGCCATCAGTGAGTCGGCAGGGGCGAACACTGAAGCTTTCTTT	CAISESAGANTEAFF
16	TRBJ1-1	TRBV5-1	TRBD1	TGCGCCAGCAGCTTAACATCTGGGACAGGACGAATTGAAGCTTTCTTT	CASSLTSGTGRIEAFF
15	TRBJ2-2	TRBV6-2/TRBV6-3	TRBD1	TGTGCCAGCAGTCCAAGGACAGGGATGGTCGGGGAGCTGTTTTTT	CASSPRTGMVGELFF
15	TRBJ1-5	TRBV4-3	-	TGCGCCAGCAGCCAATGGTGGCAGGGGAATCAGCCCCAGCATTTT	CASSQWWQGNQPQHF
14	TRBJ1-4	TRBV19	-	TGTGCCAGTAGTGACGGGAGCGCCGGTGAAAAACTGTTTTTT	CASSDGSAGEKLFF
13	TRBJ1-5	TRBV28	-	TGTGCCAGCACTTACGGGGGAGTTCAGCCCCAGCATTTT	CASTYGGVQPQHF
14	TRBJ2-1	TRBV7-3	TRBD2	TGTGCCAGCAGCTTAATAGCGGGGGTCGATGAGCAGTTCTTC	CASSLIAGVDEQFF